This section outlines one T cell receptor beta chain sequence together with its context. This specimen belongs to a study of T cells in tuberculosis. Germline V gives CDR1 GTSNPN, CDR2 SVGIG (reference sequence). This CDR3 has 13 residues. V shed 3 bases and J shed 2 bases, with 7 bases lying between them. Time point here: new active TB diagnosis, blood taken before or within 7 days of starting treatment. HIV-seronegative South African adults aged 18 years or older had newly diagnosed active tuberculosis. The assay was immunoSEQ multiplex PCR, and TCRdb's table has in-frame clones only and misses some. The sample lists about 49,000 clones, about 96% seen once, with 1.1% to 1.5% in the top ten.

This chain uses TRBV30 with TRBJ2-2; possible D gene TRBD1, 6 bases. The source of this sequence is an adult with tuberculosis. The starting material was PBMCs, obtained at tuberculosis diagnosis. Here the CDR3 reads CAWSGTNTGELFF. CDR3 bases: TGTGCCTGGAGCGGGACAAACACCGGGGAGCTGTTTTTT. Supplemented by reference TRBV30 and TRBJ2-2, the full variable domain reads SQTIHQWPATLVQPVGSPLSLECTVEGTSNPNLYWYRQAAGRGLQLLFYSVGIGQISSEVPQNLSASRPQDRQFILSSKKLLLSDSGFYLCAWSGTNTGELFFGEGSRLTVL.